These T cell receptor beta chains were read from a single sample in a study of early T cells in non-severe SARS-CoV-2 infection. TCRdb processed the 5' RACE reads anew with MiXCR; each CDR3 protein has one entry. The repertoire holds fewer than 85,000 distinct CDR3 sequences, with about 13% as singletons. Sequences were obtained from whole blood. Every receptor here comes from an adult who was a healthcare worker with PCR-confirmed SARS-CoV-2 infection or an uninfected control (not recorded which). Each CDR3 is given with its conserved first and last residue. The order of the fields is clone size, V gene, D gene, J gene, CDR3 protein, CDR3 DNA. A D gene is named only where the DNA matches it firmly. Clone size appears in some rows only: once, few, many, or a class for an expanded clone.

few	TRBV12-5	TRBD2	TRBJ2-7	CASGKTASGAYEQYF	TGTGCTAGTGGTAAAACGGCTAGCGGAGCCTACGAGCAGTACTTC
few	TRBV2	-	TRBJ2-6	CASSERRTNSGANVLTF	TGTGCCAGCAGTGAAAGACGTACTAACTCTGGGGCCAACGTCCTGACTTTC
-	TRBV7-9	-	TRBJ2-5	CASSLSAGPLMGTQYF	TGTGCCAGCAGCTTATCGGCGGGACCACTCATGGGGACCCAGTACTTC
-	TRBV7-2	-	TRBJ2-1	CASSFLGYPNEQFF	TGTGCCAGCAGCTTCCTAGGATATCCCAATGAGCAGTTCTTC
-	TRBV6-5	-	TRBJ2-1	CASRSLAATYNEQFF	TGTGCCAGCAGGTCCTTAGCGGCTACCTACAATGAGCAGTTCTTC
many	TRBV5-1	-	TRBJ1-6	CASSLDRAFNSPLHF	TGCGCCAGCAGCTTGGACAGGGCCTTTAATTCACCCCTCCACTTT
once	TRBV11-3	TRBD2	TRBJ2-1	CASSSNLAGYNEQFF	TGTGCCAGCAGCTCCAACTTAGCGGGCTACAATGAGCAGTTCTTC
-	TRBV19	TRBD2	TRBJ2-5	CASSSGLAATKTQYF	TGTGCCAGTAGTTCCGGACTAGCGGCCACAAAGACCCAGTACTTC
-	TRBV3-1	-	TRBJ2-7	CASSPRLSYEQYF	TGTGCCAGCAGCCCCCGCCTGTCCTACGAGCAGTACTTC
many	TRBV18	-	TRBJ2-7	CASSSVPYEQYF	TGTGCCAGCTCGAGTGTCCCCTACGAGCAGTACTTC
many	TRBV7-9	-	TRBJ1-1	CASSSQGANTEAFF	TGTGCCAGCAGCTCCCAGGGAGCGAACACTGAAGCTTTCTTT
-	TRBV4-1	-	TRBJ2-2	CASSQDRSEELFF	TGCGCCAGCAGCCAAGATCGGTCCGAGGAGCTGTTTTTT
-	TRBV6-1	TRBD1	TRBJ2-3	CASSAGTGVLRDTQYF	TGTGCCAGCAGCGCCGGGACAGGGGTTTTACGGGATACGCAGTATTTT
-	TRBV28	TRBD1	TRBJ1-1	CASRFAGGTEAFF	TGTGCCAGCAGGTTTGCAGGGGGCACTGAAGCTTTCTTT
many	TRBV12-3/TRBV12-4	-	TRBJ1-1	CASSRTVVNTEAFF	TGTGCCAGCAGTAGGACCGTAGTGAACACTGAAGCTTTCTTT
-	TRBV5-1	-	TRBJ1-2	CASGESGDYGYTF	TGCGCCAGCGGGGAATCGGGGGACTATGGCTACACCTTC
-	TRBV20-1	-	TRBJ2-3	CSASPGSDTQYF	TGCAGTGCTAGCCCAGGTTCGGATACGCAGTATTTT
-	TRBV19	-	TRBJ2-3	CASSIASYTDTQYF	TGTGCCAGTAGTATCGCTAGTTACACAGATACGCAGTATTTT
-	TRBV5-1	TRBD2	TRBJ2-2	CASSGASGTGELFF	TGCGCCAGCAGTGGAGCTAGCGGGACCGGGGAGCTGTTTTTT
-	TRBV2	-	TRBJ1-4	CASSDAGIVTNEKLFF	TGTGCCAGCAGTGACGCAGGGATTGTAACTAATGAAAAACTGTTTTTT
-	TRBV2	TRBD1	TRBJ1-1	CASSQGGGSAFF	TGTGCCAGCAGCCAGGGGGGTGGGTCGGCTTTCTTT
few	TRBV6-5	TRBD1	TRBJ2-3	CASSYGQGTDTQYF	TGTGCCAGCAGTTACGGACAGGGCACAGATACGCAGTATTTT
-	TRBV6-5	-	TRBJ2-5	CASSSPRGLGETQYF	TGTGCCAGCAGTTCCCCTAGGGGTTTAGGAGAGACCCAGTACTTC
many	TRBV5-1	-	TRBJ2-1	CASSWGAGSSYNEQFF	TGCGCCAGCAGCTGGGGGGCAGGCAGCTCCTACAATGAGCAGTTCTTC
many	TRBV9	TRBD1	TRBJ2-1	CASSEGQGSQFF	TGTGCCAGCAGCGAAGGACAGGGGAGCCAGTTCTTC
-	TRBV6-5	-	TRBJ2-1	CVSRDYNEQFF	TGTGTCAGCAGGGACTACAATGAGCAGTTCTTC
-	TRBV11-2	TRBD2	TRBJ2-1	CASSSSLREAYNEQFF	TGTGCCAGCAGCTCGTCCCTTCGGGAGGCATACAATGAGCAGTTCTTC
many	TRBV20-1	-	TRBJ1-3	CSAGRGGAGNTIYF	TGCAGTGCGGGTAGAGGGGGGGCTGGAAACACCATATATTTT
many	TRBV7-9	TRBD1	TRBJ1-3	CASSRRQGANTIYF	TGTGCCAGCAGCCGCCGACAGGGCGCAAACACCATATATTTT